These T cell receptor beta chains were read from a single sample in a study of blood T cell repertoires in COVID-19. The data were produced by immunoSEQ multiplex PCR, yet TCRdb's version contains in-frame clones alone and is incomplete. The sample has roughly 380,000 clones, 89% seen once. The material sequenced was peripheral blood. The receptors stem from a woman in her thirties or forties with COVID-19, enrolled during active disease. Each CDR3 is given with its conserved first and last residue. Each record gives: D gene, J gene, V gene, clone size, CDR3 protein, CDR3 DNA. The D gene is left open where the match is weak. Rows may omit the clone size; those that give it use once, few, many or a size class.

NA | TRBJ1-1 | TRBV7-2 | NA | CASSLGNGNTEAFF | TGTGCCAGCAGCTTAGGCAACGGGAACACTGAAGCTTTCTTT
NA | TRBJ1-5 | TRBV19 | NA | CASSFPSRNQPQHF | TGTGCCAGTAGTTTCCCCTCCCGCAATCAGCCCCAGCATTTT
TRBD1 | TRBJ1-2 | TRBV5-1 | few | CATRISGTGGGYTF | TGCGCCACCCGAATCTCCGGGACAGGGGGTGGCTACACCTTC
NA | TRBJ1-2 | TRBV30 | NA | CAWSVGQTYGYTF | TGTGCCTGGAGTGTAGGACAGACTTATGGCTACACCTTC
TRBD2 | TRBJ2-3 | TRBV5-1 | NA | CASSSPSGASTDTQYF | TGCGCCAGCAGCTCTCCCAGCGGGGCCAGCACAGATACGCAGTATTTT
NA | TRBJ2-3 | TRBV9 | NA | CASSVKPSTQNTQYF | TGTGCCAGCAGCGTGAAGCCTTCGACACAGAATACGCAGTATTTT
NA | TRBJ1-1 | TRBV11-2 | NA | CASSPSGGTNTEAFF | TGTGCCAGCAGCCCCTCAGGAGGCACCAACACTGAAGCTTTCTTT
NA | TRBJ2-3 | TRBV28 | NA | CASSLSRGSGFTSSTDTQYF | TGTGCCAGCAGTTTATCCCGGGGTAGCGGCTTCACCTCTAGCACAGATACGCAGTATTTT
NA | TRBJ1-1 | TRBV6-2/TRBV6-3 | NA | CASSDGHPNTEAFF | TGTGCCAGCAGTGACGGACACCCGAACACTGAAGCTTTCTTT
TRBD1 | TRBJ2-7 | TRBV7-6 | NA | CASTPLGQGRDEQYF | TGTGCCAGCACCCCACTCGGACAGGGAAGAGACGAGCAGTACTTC
TRBD2 | TRBJ2-7 | TRBV11-2 | NA | CASSPRTSGSYEQYF | TGTGCCAGCAGCCCCAGGACTAGCGGATCTTACGAGCAGTACTTC
NA | TRBJ1-2 | TRBV19 | NA | CASRSRTEIYGYTF | TGTGCCAGTAGATCGCGAACAGAAATTTATGGCTACACCTTC
NA | TRBJ1-2 | TRBV7-2 | NA | CASSRRGADGYTF | TGTGCCAGCAGCCGCCGGGGGGCGGATGGCTACACCTTC
TRBD2 | TRBJ2-5 | TRBV27 | NA | CASSLGSPGGEGETQYF | TGTGCCAGCAGTTTAGGGTCCCCGGGAGGGGAGGGAGAGACCCAGTACTTC
NA | TRBJ1-1 | TRBV5-5 | NA | CASSLGNRAWNTEAFF | TGTGCCAGCAGCTTGGGAAACAGGGCATGGAACACTGAAGCTTTCTTT
NA | TRBJ2-3 | TRBV19 | NA | CASTPGGGSVTDTQYF | TGTGCCAGTACCCCGGGGGGCGGGAGTGTAACAGATACGCAGTATTTT
TRBD1 | TRBJ1-2 | TRBV9 | NA | CASSVATGTGYGYTF | TGTGCCAGCAGCGTAGCTACGGGGACAGGGTATGGCTACACCTTC
NA | TRBJ2-5 | TRBV6-6 | NA | CASSYEPYRGETQYF | TGTGCCAGCAGTTACGAACCTTATCGCGGTGAGACCCAGTACTTC
TRBD1 | TRBJ1-2 | TRBV7-2 | NA | CASSLTGSYGYTF | TGTGCCAGCAGCTTGACAGGGTCCTATGGCTACACCTTC
NA | TRBJ1-3 | TRBV7-6 | NA | CASSHSTGPSGNTIYF | TGTGCCAGCAGCCACTCGACAGGACCTTCTGGAAACACCATATATTTT
NA | TRBJ1-1 | TRBV7-9 | NA | CASSLRLNTEAFF | TGTGCCAGCAGCTTACGACTCAACACTGAAGCTTTCTTT
NA | TRBJ2-3 | TRBV12-3/TRBV12-4 | NA | CASSPGTFNTQYF | TGTGCCAGCAGCCCCGGGACTTTTAATACGCAGTATTTT
TRBD2 | TRBJ2-7 | TRBV18 | once | CASSSTSGRDSEQYF | TGTGCCAGCTCCTCGACTAGCGGGAGGGACAGCGAGCAGTACTTC
TRBD1 | TRBJ1-1 | TRBV3-1/TRBV3-2 | NA | CASSRIPGQGRNTEAFF | TGTGCCAGCAGCCGAATACCGGGACAGGGGAGGAACACTGAAGCTTTCTTT
NA | TRBJ2-7 | TRBV4-3 | NA | CASSQDRQVASYEQYF | TGCGCCAGCAGCCAAGATCGACAGGTTGCCTCCTACGAGCAGTACTTC
TRBD1 | TRBJ2-6 | TRBV27 | NA | CASSLGGQGAPGANVLTF | TGTGCCAGCAGTTTAGGGGGACAGGGGGCGCCCGGGGCCAACGTCCTGACTTTC
NA | TRBJ1-2 | TRBV7-9 | once | CASSLVGEYRGYTF | TGTGCCAGCAGCTTAGTAGGGGAATATCGTGGCTACACCTTC
TRBD1 | TRBJ1-4 | TRBV28 | few | CASTLQGAGEKLFF | TGTGCCAGCACCCTACAGGGGGCCGGTGAAAAACTGTTTTTT
TRBD1 | TRBJ1-5 | TRBV19 | NA | CASSRTGESNQPQHF | TGTGCCAGTAGCAGGACAGGGGAAAGCAATCAGCCCCAGCATTTT
NA | TRBJ2-3 | TRBV10-3 | NA | CAISDVGPTDTQYF | TGTGCCATCAGTGATGTGGGGCCGACAGATACGCAGTATTTT
NA | TRBJ1-4 | TRBV28 | once | CASTIRGTSNEKLFF | TGTGCCAGCACGATTCGGGGAACCTCTAATGAAAAACTGTTTTTT
TRBD1 | TRBJ1-5 | TRBV7-2 | once | CASSPQGGRTLNQPQHF | TGTGCCAGCAGCCCCCAGGGGGGACGGACTCTTAATCAGCCCCAGCATTTT
TRBD1 | TRBJ2-7 | TRBV19 | NA | CASSIKGQGAKTYEQYF | TGTGCCAGTAGTATTAAAGGACAGGGGGCTAAGACCTACGAGCAGTACTTC
TRBD2 | TRBJ2-1 | TRBV7-9 | NA | CASSTGLAGSYIEQFF | TGTGCCAGCAGCACTGGACTAGCGGGGTCTTATATTGAGCAGTTCTTC
NA | TRBJ1-5 | TRBV20-1 | NA | CSASKREYSNQPQHF | TGCAGTGCTAGTAAGCGAGAGTATAGCAATCAGCCCCAGCATTTT
TRBD1 | TRBJ1-2 | TRBV7-9 | NA | CASSLEGGQGPYGYTF | TGTGCCAGCAGCTTAGAGGGGGGACAGGGGCCTTATGGCTACACCTTC
NA | TRBJ2-3 | TRBV5-1 | NA | CASSGGTRQGEDTQYF | TGCGCCAGCAGCGGTGGCACCCGCCAGGGCGAAGATACGCAGTATTTT
NA | TRBJ1-2 | TRBV7-2 | NA | CASSLVWQDGYTF | TGTGCCAGCAGCTTAGTCTGGCAGGATGGCTACACCTTC
TRBD1 | TRBJ1-6 | TRBV9 | once | CASSQFGQASNSPLHF | TGTGCCAGCAGCCAATTCGGACAGGCGAGTAATTCACCCCTCCACTTT
TRBD1 | TRBJ1-6 | TRBV12-5 | NA | CASGLRQGVESPLHF | TGTGCTAGTGGTTTGAGGCAGGGGGTCGAATCACCCCTCCACTTT
NA | TRBJ1-1 | TRBV29-1 | NA | CSAEGQGMDTEAFF | TGCAGCGCCGAGGGGCAGGGGATGGACACTGAAGCTTTCTTT
NA | TRBJ1-5 | TRBV29-1 | NA | CSVRSSNQPQHF | TGCAGCGTTCGCAGTAGCAATCAGCCCCAGCATTTT
TRBD2 | TRBJ2-1 | TRBV5-1 | NA | CASNLGTSGYNEQFF | TGCGCCAGCAATCTGGGGACTAGCGGCTACAATGAGCAGTTCTTC
NA | TRBJ1-4 | TRBV15 | NA | CATSREGVGLEKLFF | TGTGCCACCAGCAGAGAAGGGGTGGGTTTAGAAAAACTGTTTTTT
NA | TRBJ2-6 | TRBV15 | NA | CATRYSSGANVLTF | TGTGCCACCAGATACAGCTCTGGGGCCAACGTCCTGACTTTC
NA | TRBJ2-1 | TRBV6-2/TRBV6-3 | NA | CASSLGQGQFF | TGTGCCAGCAGTCTCGGCCAGGGGCAGTTCTTC
TRBD2 | TRBJ2-3 | TRBV7-9 | few | CASSMISTSEKADTQYF | TGTGCCAGCAGCATGATCTCGACTAGCGAGAAGGCAGATACGCAGTATTTT
NA | TRBJ1-1 | TRBV29-1 | NA | CSVEGHGNTEAFF | TGCAGCGTTGAGGGACACGGGAACACTGAAGCTTTCTTT
NA | TRBJ1-5 | TRBV7-8 | NA | CASSLRRDSNQPQHF | TGTGCCAGCAGCTTACGCCGGGATTCCAATCAGCCCCAGCATTTT
NA | TRBJ1-5 | TRBV7-2 | NA | CASSSTGSRNQPQHF | TGTGCCAGCAGCTCCACAGGGTCACGGAATCAGCCCCAGCATTTT
NA | TRBJ2-5 | TRBV7-2 | NA | CASSPPPDRGTQYF | TGTGCCAGCAGCCCTCCGCCTGACCGGGGGACCCAGTACTTC